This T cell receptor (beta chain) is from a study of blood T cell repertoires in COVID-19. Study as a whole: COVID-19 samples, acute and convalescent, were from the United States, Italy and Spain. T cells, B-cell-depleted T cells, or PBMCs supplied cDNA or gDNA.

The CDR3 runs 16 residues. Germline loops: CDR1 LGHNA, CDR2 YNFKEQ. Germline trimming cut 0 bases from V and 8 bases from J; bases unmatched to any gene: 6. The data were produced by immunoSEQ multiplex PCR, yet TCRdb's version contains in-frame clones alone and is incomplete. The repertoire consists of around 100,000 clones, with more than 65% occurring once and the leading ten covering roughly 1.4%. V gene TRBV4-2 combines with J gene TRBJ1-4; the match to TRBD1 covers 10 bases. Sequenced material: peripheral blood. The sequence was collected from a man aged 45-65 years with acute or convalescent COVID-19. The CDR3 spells CASSQDMGQGREKLFF. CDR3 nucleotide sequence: TGTGCCAGCAGCCAAGATATGGGACAGGGGCGGGAAAAACTGTTTTTT.